This TCR beta chain emerged from a study of response to subunit inactivated influenza vaccine. TCRdb analysed the RT-PCR reads with MiXCR anew, one entry per CDR3 protein. This table has about 300,000 distinct CDR3 sequences, around 20% appearing once. In its sample, this clonotype was seen many times. What it recognizes is unknown. Whole-study findings and limits: After each seasonal influenza vaccination, few new T cells are recruited, the authors suggested.

V gave up 2 bases and J gave up 5 bases; unmatched junction bases: 4. CDR3 size: 15 residues. Germline CDR1 reads MNHEY; CDR2 reads SVGAGI. The receptor was derived from a man between 50 and 69 years old who received an inactivated influenza vaccine. The genes are TRBV6-5 and TRBJ1-2, with 11 bases matching TRBD1. The sample here was PBMCs from blood, taken 21 months after vaccination. DNA for the CDR3: TGTGCCAGCAGTTACGGACAGGGGGCAGGGTATGGCTACACCTTC. Translating gives CASSYGQGAGYGYTF.